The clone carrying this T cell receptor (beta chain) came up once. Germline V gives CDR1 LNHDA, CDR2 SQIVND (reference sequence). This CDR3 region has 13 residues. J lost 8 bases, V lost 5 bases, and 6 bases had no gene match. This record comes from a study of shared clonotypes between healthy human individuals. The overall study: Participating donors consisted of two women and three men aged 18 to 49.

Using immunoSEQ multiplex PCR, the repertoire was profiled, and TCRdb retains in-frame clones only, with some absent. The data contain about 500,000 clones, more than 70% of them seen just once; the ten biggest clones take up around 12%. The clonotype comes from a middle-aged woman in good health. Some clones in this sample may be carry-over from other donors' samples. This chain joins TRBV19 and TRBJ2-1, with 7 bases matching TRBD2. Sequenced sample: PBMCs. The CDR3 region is CASSAWDYYEQFF. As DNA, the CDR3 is TGTGCCAGTAGTGCTTGGGACTATTATGAGCAGTTCTTC.